This entry lists 25 T cell receptor beta chains sequenced from one sample in a study of blood T cell repertoires in COVID-19 (dated by TCRdb to 2018 to 2020). Library prep was done by the immunoSEQ multiplex PCR assay. TCRdb holds this immuneACCESS table with in-frame rearrangements only. Some clones are missing; in checked studies, unresolved V genes explain under half, and the rest has no known cause. The sample table holds 120,000 or so clones, of which 85% were seen once. Under 7% of the sample is taken by the ten largest. Input material: peripheral blood. Every receptor here comes from a man at least 80 years old with active or convalescent COVID-19.

Here the CDR3 reads CASSQEFRPSYEQYF. Written as DNA, the CDR3 is TGTGCCAGCAGCCAAGAGTTCAGGCCCTCCTACGAGCAGTACTTC. The rearrangement links TRBV4-2 to TRBJ2-7, with no clear D. Trimming left V 0 bases short and J 0 bases short, with 9 bases between. Germline CDR1 reads LGHNA; CDR2 reads YNFKEQ. The CDR3 has 15 residues.

V is TRBV28 and J is TRBJ1-1, with D unclear. Trimming took off 8 bases at V and 1 base at J, with 5 bases between the two ends. The CDR3 is made up of 11 amino acids. In germline, CDR1 is MDHEN, CDR2 SYDVKM. The DNA of the CDR3 is TGTGCCAGCGTACAGAACACTGAAGCTTTCTTT. Protein product: CASVQNTEAFF.

This sequence joins TRBV19 and TRBJ1-2; D unclear. This CDR3 comprises 13 residues. CDR1 is LNHDA and CDR2 is SQIVND in the germline V gene (reference sequence). V was clipped by 5 bases and J by 1 base, with 8 bases between them. CDR3 bases: TGTGCCAGTAGTCTGAGGGATAACTATGGCTACACCTTC. Translation: CASSLRDNYGYTF.

The genes are TRBV30 and TRBJ2-2; D is unresolved. CDR1 and CDR2 (germline): GTSNPN, SVGIG (reference sequence). The V and J ends lost 3 bases and 1 base respectively, with 9 bases between them. The CDR3 sequence is 14 residues long. CDR3 coding DNA: TGTGCCTGGAGGGCCAGAGGGAACACCGGGGAGCTGTTTTTT. Amino acid sequence: CAWRARGNTGELFF. The variable domain in full, with the rest retrieved from reference TRBV30 and TRBJ2-2, is SQTIHQWPATLVQPVGSPLSLECTVEGTSNPNLYWYRQAAGRGLQLLFYSVGIGQISSEVPQNLSASRPQDRQFILSSKKLLLSDSGFYLCAWRARGNTGELFFGEGSRLTVL.

This clone was counted once. The genes are TRBV28 and TRBJ1-4, with a possible D match to TRBD1 (5 bases). Germline V gene data show CDR1 as MDHEN and CDR2 as SYDVKM. The length of the CDR3 is 15 residues. V lost 6 bases and J 0 bases, leaving 11 bases between the germline ends. CDR3 protein: CASRSSGATNEKLFF. As DNA, the CDR3 is TGTGCCAGCAGATCCTCGGGGGCAACTAATGAAAAACTGTTTTTT.

The V and J genes are TRBV27 and TRBJ1-6; possibly TRBD1 for D (6 bases). The CDR3 totals 18 residues. Trimming stripped 6 bases from V and 0 bases from J, with 18 bases between. CDR1 and CDR2 from the germline V gene are MNHEY and SMNVEV (reference sequence). The CDR3 nucleotides read TGTGCCAGCAGCTCCAGGGGATACTGGGACTCCTATAATTCACCCCTCCACTTT. It codes for CASSSRGYWDSYNSPLHF.

This rearrangement joins TRBV5-1 to TRBJ2-7; 10 bases match TRBD1. Looked up from germline, CDR1 is SGHRS and CDR2 is YFSETQ. Trimming cost V 3 bases and J 2 bases; bases outside gene matches: 5. CDR3 length: 15 residues. The CDR3 reads CASSSGTGATYEQYF. The CDR3 DNA is TGCGCCAGCAGCTCAGGGACAGGGGCCACCTACGAGCAGTACTTC.

This rearrangement joins TRBV5-6 to TRBJ1-4, with no clear D. Germline V gene sequence: CDR1 SGHDT, CDR2 YYEEEE. V lost 6 bases and J 2 bases, leaving 17 bases between the germline ends. This CDR3 region has 16 residues. The CDR3 bases are TGTGCCAGCACCCTGGACTCCCTGGGGACTAATGAAAAACTGTTTTTT. Translating gives CASTLDSLGTNEKLFF.

J is TRBJ2-1 and V is TRBV27; 9 bases align to TRBD2. With V trimmed by 7 bases and J by 1 base, 8 bases remained unmatched. Germline CDR1 reads MNHEY; CDR2 reads SMNVEV (reference sequence). The CDR3 runs to 16 residues. The CDR3 spells CASTLAGTVSYNEQFF. The CDR3 nucleotides read TGTGCCAGCACCCTAGCGGGGACCGTTTCCTACAATGAGCAGTTCTTC.

The J gene is TRBJ2-7, the V gene TRBV7-2; D might be TRBD1 (7 bases). Germline V gives CDR1 SGHTA, CDR2 FQGNSA. The CDR3 spans 15 residues. The V gene lost 5 bases and the J gene lost 2 bases, with 16 bases spanning the gap. CDR3 in amino acids: CASSAGGTETYEQYF. The CDR3 nucleotides read TGTGCCAGCAGCGCAGGCGGGACAGAAACCTACGAGCAGTACTTC.

The rearrangement uses TRBV19 and TRBJ1-5, with TRBD1 matching over 8 bases. The CDR3 has 19 amino acids. V shed 6 bases and J 1 base; nucleotides not matched to a gene: 17. In germline, CDR1 is LNHDA, CDR2 SQIVND (reference sequence). The CDR3 spells CASSRILDRDRVSNQPQHF. The CDR3 bases are TGTGCCAGTAGCCGCATCTTGGACAGGGACCGGGTCAGCAATCAGCCCCAGCATTTT.

This chain joins TRBV19 and TRBJ2-5; 7 bases agree with TRBD1. The length of the CDR3 is 14 residues. The germline CDR1 and CDR2 sequences are LNHDA and SQIVND (reference sequence). V gave up 6 bases and J gave up 4 bases; unmatched junction bases: 8. CDR3 sequence (DNA): TGTGCCAGTAGCGAACAGGGGTCGTCAGAGACCCAGTACTTC. Translating gives CASSEQGSSETQYF.

This clone was seen more than once but under ten times. The rearrangement joins TRBV2 to TRBJ1-4; D unclear. V shed 1 base and J shed 7 bases, with 7 bases lying between them. Per the germline V gene, CDR1 is SNHLY and CDR2 is FYNNEI. The CDR3 runs 13 residues. Here the CDR3 reads CASSEGLGEKLFF. DNA of the CDR3: TGTGCCAGCAGTGAAGGCCTAGGTGAAAAACTGTTTTTT.

The chain combines TRBV5-6 with TRBJ2-2; 9 nucleotides match TRBD2. The CDR3 has 17 residues. The V segment lost 0 bases and the J segment 4 bases; nucleotides outside the gene matches: 7. Germline V gene data show CDR1 as SGHDT and CDR2 as YYEEEE. CDR3 region: CASSLVVPAGGTGELFF. The DNA of the CDR3 is TGTGCCAGCAGCTTGGTGGTGCCAGCGGGGGGCACCGGGGAGCTGTTTTTT.

The chain combines TRBV3-1 (or the pseudogene TRBV3-2) with TRBJ2-5; D call uncertain. CDR3 length equals 14 residues. From germline, CDR1 is LGHDT and CDR2 YNNKEL (reference sequence). Trimming stripped 1 base from V and 5 bases from J, with 11 bases between. As DNA, the CDR3 is TGTGCCAGCAGCCAAGCTGGTCCACTGGAGACCCAGTACTTC. Its protein product is CASSQAGPLETQYF.

This rearrangement joins TRBV6-5 to TRBJ1-1; D is ambiguous. Trimming stripped 4 bases from V and 6 bases from J, with 12 bases between. The germline V gene encodes CDR1 MNHEY and CDR2 SVGAGI. The CDR3 sequence is 13 residues long. DNA of the CDR3: TGTGCCAGCAGTTCCACACATGAAGCTGAAGCTTTCTTT. Amino acid sequence: CASSSTHEAEAFF.

This clone was seen a handful of times. The chain carries TRBV28 and TRBJ1-2, with 10 nucleotides matching TRBD1. V dropped 3 bases and J dropped 2; count of bases not matched to a gene: 9. Germline V gives CDR1 MDHEN, CDR2 SYDVKM. This CDR3 has 17 amino acids. CDR3 in amino acids: CASSFWEGQGLNYGYTF. The CDR3, as DNA: TGTGCCAGCAGTTTCTGGGAGGGACAGGGGCTGAACTATGGCTACACCTTC.

The CDR3 nucleotides are TGTGCCTGGAGTAAGGGGGCCGTTCCCGGGGAGCTGTTTTTT. Protein product: CAWSKGAVPGELFF. The chain recombines TRBV30 with TRBJ2-2, with 7 bases aligning to TRBD1. Germline CDR1 and CDR2: GTSNPN and SVGIG (reference sequence). CDR3 length: 14 amino acids. V gave up 2 bases and J gave up 6 bases; unmatched junction bases: 6.

The chain recombines TRBV5-4 with TRBJ1-4, with D tentatively TRBD1 (5 bases). V gave up 3 bases and J gave up 2 bases, with 11 bases separating them. Germline V CDR1 and CDR2: SGHNT, YYREEE (reference sequence). The CDR3 contains 15 residues. CDR3 amino acids: CASSSAGFTNEKLFF. The DNA of the CDR3 is TGTGCCAGCAGCTCGGCAGGGTTCACTAATGAAAAACTGTTTTTT.

The J gene is TRBJ1-6, the V gene TRBV28; no definite D call. Trimming shortened V by 4 bases and J by 10 bases, and 14 bases separated the two germline ends. This CDR3 is built from 14 residues. Germline CDR1 and CDR2: MDHEN and SYDVKM. CDR3 bases: TGTGCCAGCAGTTCAACACGGAACGGGTCACCCCTCCACTTT. Its protein product is CASSSTRNGSPLHF.

The CDR3 sequence: CASSYSGRASTDTQYF. CDR3 nucleotides: TGTGCCAGCAGCTACAGCGGACGAGCTAGCACAGATACGCAGTATTTT. The chain joins TRBV5-4 to TRBJ2-3, with a possible D match to TRBD2 (5 bases). This CDR3 has 16 amino acids. Germline V gene data show CDR1 as SGHNT and CDR2 as YYREEE (reference sequence). V shed 3 bases and J shed 0 bases, with 14 bases lying between them. Full variable domain (remainder filled in from reference TRBV5-4 and TRBJ2-3): ETGVTQSPTHLIKTRGQQVTLRCSSQSGHNTVSWYQQALGQGPQFIFQYYREEENGRGNFPPRFSGLQFPNYSSELNVNALELDDSALYLCASSYSGRASTDTQYFGPGTRLTVL.

The chain couples TRBV5-1 to TRBJ1-2; TRBD1 matches 7 bases. The trim removed 3 bases at V and 2 bases at J, leaving 10 bases unmatched. The V gene's germline CDR1 is SGHRS and CDR2 YFSETQ. This CDR3 spans 16 amino acids. Written as DNA, the CDR3 is TGCGCCAGCAGCTCTTCTCCGGGACAGCAGAACTATGGCTACACCTTC. Encoded protein: CASSSSPGQQNYGYTF.

This chain links TRBV10-3 with TRBJ1-4, with D unclear. The germline CDR1 and CDR2 sequences are ENHRY and SYGVKD. The CDR3 has 16 residues. V was trimmed by 2 bases and J by 8 bases, leaving 18 bases between them. The CDR3 DNA sequence: TGTGCCATCAGTGAGGTTGACCGCGGCCCTGGGGAAAAACTGTTTTTT. Protein product: CAISEVDRGPGEKLFF.

This clone was counted between two and nine times. This rearrangement joins TRBV4-2 to TRBJ2-2, with 7 positions matching TRBD2. J was trimmed by 2 bases and V by 7 bases; bases with no gene match: 13. This CDR3 is 17 amino acids long. Germline V gene data show CDR1 as LGHNA and CDR2 as YNFKEQ. For the CDR3, the DNA is TGTGCCAGCACCTCAAACGTCCTAGCGGCTAACACCGGGGAGCTGTTTTTT. Its protein product is CASTSNVLAANTGELFF.

This sequence joins TRBV13 and TRBJ2-3, with 8 bases matching TRBD2. V lost 2 bases, J lost 7 bases, and 11 bases stayed unmatched. Germline CDR1 PRHDT, CDR2 FYEKMQ (reference sequence). CDR3 length: 16 residues. The CDR3 coding sequence is TGTGCCAGCAGCTTAATGGCCACTAGCGGTTTGAATACGCAGTATTTT. Its protein product is CASSLMATSGLNTQYF.